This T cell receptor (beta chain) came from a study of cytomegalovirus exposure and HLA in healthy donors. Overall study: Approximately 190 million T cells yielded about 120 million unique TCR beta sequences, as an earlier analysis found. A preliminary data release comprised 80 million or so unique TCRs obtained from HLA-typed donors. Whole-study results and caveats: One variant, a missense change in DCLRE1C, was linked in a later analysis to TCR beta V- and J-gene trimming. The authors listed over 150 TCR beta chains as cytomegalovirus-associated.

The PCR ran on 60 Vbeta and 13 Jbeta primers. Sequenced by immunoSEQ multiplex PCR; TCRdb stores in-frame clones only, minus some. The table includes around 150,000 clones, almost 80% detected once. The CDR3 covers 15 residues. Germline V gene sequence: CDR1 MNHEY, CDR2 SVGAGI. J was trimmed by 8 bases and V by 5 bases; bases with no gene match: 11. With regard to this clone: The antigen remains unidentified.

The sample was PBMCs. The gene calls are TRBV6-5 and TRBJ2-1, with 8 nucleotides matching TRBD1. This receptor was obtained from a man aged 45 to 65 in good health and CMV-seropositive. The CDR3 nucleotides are TGTGCCAGCAGTCCCTACGGACAGGGATTCGATGAGCAGTTCTTC. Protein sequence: CASSPYGQGFDEQFF.